Following are 25 T cell receptor beta chains from one sample sequenced in a study of STAT5B mutations in CD4+ large granular lymphocyte leukemia. The protocol was immunoSEQ multiplex PCR, while the TCRdb copy is restricted to in-frame clones and leaves out a portion. The sample carries 30,000 or so clones, more than 75% recorded once. The sequenced sample consisted of CD4+ T cells from blood buffy coats. The receptors derive from a human donor in good health.

This clone was seen just once. J is TRBJ2-3 and V is TRBV9; 7 bases are shared with TRBD2. Germline V gene sequence: CDR1 SGDLS, CDR2 YYNGEE. The length of the CDR3 is 16 residues. J gave up 4 bases and V 2 bases, and 10 bases lay outside the gene matches. CDR3 loop: CASSVVPAGPPDTQYF. The CDR3 DNA is TGTGCCAGCAGCGTCGTTCCAGCGGGACCCCCAGATACGCAGTATTTT.

This clone has a single count. The rearrangement links TRBV4-2 to TRBJ1-4, with D perhaps matching TRBD1 (5 bases). V lost 0 bases to trimming and J lost 5 bases, with 13 bases between them. CDR1 is LGHNA, CDR2 YNFKEQ, per germline. This CDR3 region has 16 residues. As DNA, the CDR3 is TGTGCCAGCAGCCAAGATACTCAGGGAGGGAATGAAAAACTGTTTTTT. It encodes CASSQDTQGGNEKLFF.

The J gene is TRBJ2-7, the V gene TRBV2; 7 bases map to TRBD1. The CDR3 totals 13 residues. Per germline, CDR1 SNHLY and CDR2 FYNNEI. V gave up 6 bases and J gave up 2 bases; unmatched junction bases: 4. CDR3 loop: CASRPGQAYEQYF. CDR3 bases: TGTGCCAGCAGGCCCGGACAGGCCTACGAGCAGTACTTC.

The sample holds one count of this clone. The chain uses TRBV5-1 and TRBJ1-4, with 7 bases matching TRBD1. Germline CDR1 reads SGHRS; CDR2 reads YFSETQ. The CDR3 is 14 amino acids. V lost 2 bases and J lost 3; bases outside the gene matches: 1. The CDR3 DNA reads as TGCGCCAGCAGCTTCGGGACAGCTAATGAAAAACTGTTTTTT. This sequence encodes CASSFGTANEKLFF.

This clone showed up just a few times. V gene TRBV5-4 combines with J gene TRBJ1-1; a weak D match, TRBD1 (6 bases). Trimming pared 5 bases from V and 4 bases from J, leaving 12 bases between. Germline V gives CDR1 SGHNT, CDR2 YYREEE (reference sequence). This CDR3 has 13 residues. The CDR3 bases are TGTGCCAGCAGTCCAGGGGTGAGCACTGAAGCTTTCTTT. Encoded protein: CASSPGVSTEAFF. Supplemented by reference TRBV5-4 and TRBJ1-1, the full variable domain reads ETGVTQSPTHLIKTRGQQVTLRCSSQSGHNTVSWYQQALGQGPQFIFQYYREEENGRGNFPPRFSGLQFPNYSSELNVNALELDDSALYLCASSPGVSTEAFFGQGTRLTVV.

This clone was found a few times. This chain connects TRBV29-1 to TRBJ2-2; D is perhaps TRBD1 or TRBD2 (5 bases each). V lost 7 bases, J lost 6 bases, and 18 bases lay in between. The CDR3 sequence is 14 residues long. Germline V CDR1 and CDR2: SQVTM, ANQGSEA. The CDR3 reads CSGGTGLTPGELFF. The CDR3 coding sequence is TGCAGCGGGGGCACAGGACTGACCCCCGGGGAGCTGTTTTTT.

This chain uses TRBV4-1 with TRBJ2-7; TRBD2 matches 10 bases. Looked up from germline, CDR1 is MGHRA and CDR2 is YSYEKL. With V trimmed by 0 bases and J by 2 bases, 4 bases remained unmatched. The CDR3 is made up of 16 amino acids. The CDR3 DNA reads TGCGCCAGCAGCCAAGAACGAGCGGGGGGGGCCTACGAGCAGTACTTC. Protein: CASSQERAGGAYEQYF.

The V and J genes are TRBV7-3 and TRBJ2-1; D is uncertain. Trimming stripped 3 bases from V and 7 bases from J, with 16 bases between. In germline, CDR1 is SGHTA, CDR2 FQGTGA. This CDR3 has 15 residues. CDR3 in amino acids: CASSLDLGSRNEQFF. For the CDR3, the DNA is TGTGCCAGCAGCTTGGATCTCGGGTCCCGGAATGAGCAGTTCTTC.

This chain links TRBV7-9 with TRBJ1-1; no clear D gene. CDR3 size: 14 residues. V shed 11 bases and J shed 0 bases, with 16 bases lying between them. Germline V gene lookup returns CDR1 SEHNR and CDR2 FQNEAQ (reference sequence). CDR3 DNA: TGTGCCGAAATGAGCGGTACTCTGAACACTGAAGCTTTCTTT. Protein sequence: CAEMSGTLNTEAFF.

V and J are TRBV18 and TRBJ1-2; D is perhaps TRBD1 (6 bases). Germline V CDR1 and CDR2: KGHSH, LQKENI. Trimming took off 3 bases at V and 7 bases at J, with 18 bases between the two ends. The CDR3 covers 15 residues. The CDR3 sequence: CASSPTRQEGGGYTF. CDR3 DNA: TGTGCCAGCTCACCGACCCGACAGGAAGGAGGTGGCTACACCTTC.

This clone came up once. J is TRBJ1-6 and V is TRBV30; weak D call: TRBD1 (5 bases). The germline V gene has CDR1 GTSNPN and CDR2 SVGIG (reference sequence). Trimming pared 3 bases from V and 6 bases from J, leaving 9 bases between. The CDR3 length is 13 residues. CDR3 bases: TGTGCCTGGAGGGGGGAGCTTAATTCACCCCTCCACTTT. Protein sequence: CAWRGELNSPLHF.

The J gene is TRBJ1-2, the V gene TRBV28; D is undetermined. The germline gives CDR1 MDHEN, CDR2 SYDVKM. Trimming left V 5 bases short and J 5 bases short, with 18 bases between. The CDR3 runs to 15 residues. CDR3 in DNA: TGTGCCAGCAGTCCCGAAGCCCTACTTAGGTATGGCTACACCTTC. Its protein is CASSPEALLRYGYTF.

The chain carries TRBV14 and TRBJ2-1; TRBD2 matches at 7 bases. The CDR3 loop spans 14 amino acids. Germline CDR1 reads SGHDN; CDR2 reads FVKESK. The J segment lost 7 bases and the V segment lost 4 bases, leaving 7 bases of the junction unmatched. DNA for the CDR3: TGTGCCAGCAGCCCCCAGCGGGAAAGGAATGAGCAGTTCTTC. This translates into CASSPQRERNEQFF.

The gene calls are TRBV6-1 and TRBJ2-7; D not resolved. Germline loops: CDR1 MNHNS, CDR2 SASEGT. CDR3 length: 11 amino acids. V lost 7 bases to trimming and J lost 4 bases, with 8 bases between them. CDR3 nucleotide sequence: TGTGCCAGCAAATCAGTTTACGAGCAGTACTTC. Encoded protein: CASKSVYEQYF.

The rearrangement uses TRBV29-1 and TRBJ2-7; 9 bases match TRBD2. Germline V gene lookup returns CDR1 SQVTM and CDR2 ANQGSEA. The CDR3 totals 13 residues. V lost 7 bases to trimming and J lost 4 bases; unmatched junction nucleotides: 8. As DNA, the CDR3 is TGCAGCGCCAAGCTAGCGGGAACGTACGAGCAGTACTTC. Residues: CSAKLAGTYEQYF.

J is TRBJ2-5 and V is TRBV5-4, with 7 nucleotides matching TRBD1. The junction had 5 bases not matched to a gene; V was cut back by 4 bases and J by 5 bases. This CDR3 is 13 amino acids long. CDR1 SGHNT and CDR2 YYREEE come from the germline V gene (reference sequence). CDR3 sequence (DNA): TGTGCCAGCAGCGCGGACAGGCTGGAGACCCAGTACTTC. Its translation is CASSADRLETQYF.

This chain links TRBV15 with TRBJ2-7, with D unclear. The germline V gene encodes CDR1 LNHNV and CDR2 YYDKDF (reference sequence). There are 13 residues in the CDR3. Trimming removed 0 bases at V and 1 base at J, with 4 bases between. The CDR3 loop reads CATSRDHSYEQYF. DNA of the CDR3: TGTGCCACCAGCAGAGATCATTCCTACGAGCAGTACTTC.

This clone was seen a few times. The J gene is TRBJ1-2, the V gene TRBV6-5, with 8 bases that match TRBD1. Trimming cost V 4 bases and J 8 bases; bases outside gene matches: 9. CDR3 size: 14 residues. The V gene's germline CDR1 is MNHEY and CDR2 SVGAGI. The CDR3 region has the DNA TGTGCCAGCAGTTCAGACAGGGGCCTGAGAGGCTACACCTTC. Translated: CASSSDRGLRGYTF.

This rearrangement joins TRBV29-1 to TRBJ2-3; 10 bases match TRBD2. V was pared by 4 bases and J by 4 bases, with 5 bases of the junction left unmatched. The CDR3 is 14 amino acids. Germline-derived CDR1 and CDR2 are SQVTM and ANQGSEA. The CDR3: CSVALAGVADTQYF. CDR3 bases: TGCAGCGTTGCCCTAGCGGGAGTGGCAGATACGCAGTATTTT.

This chain connects TRBV18 to TRBJ1-5; no firm D call. Germline V CDR1 and CDR2: KGHSH, LQKENI. V was cut by 2 bases and J by 0 bases, with 11 bases left in between. The CDR3 has 16 amino acids. The CDR3 DNA follows: TGTGCCAGCTCACCAACTAGAGGGAGTAGCAATCAGCCCCAGCATTTT. This translates into CASSPTRGSSNQPQHF.

The V call is TRBV5-1, the J call TRBJ1-1, with D perhaps matching TRBD1 (5 bases). The V gene's germline CDR1 is SGHRS and CDR2 YFSETQ. V was shortened by 1 base and J by 1 base, with 8 bases between the two germline ends. This CDR3 is built from 14 residues. The CDR3 sequence: CASSLHRTNTEAFF. The CDR3 DNA is TGCGCCAGCAGCTTGCACAGGACGAACACTGAAGCTTTCTTT.

This clone was picked up a small number of times. The rearrangement uses TRBV19 and TRBJ2-1; 15 nucleotides align to TRBD2. This CDR3 spans 15 amino acids. Germline trimming cut 3 bases from V and 8 bases from J; bases unmatched to any gene: 2. CDR1 is LNHDA, CDR2 SQIVND, per germline (reference sequence). The CDR3 DNA reads as TGTGCCAGTAGTATGGGACTAGCGGGAGGTGATGAGCAGTTCTTC. It translates to CASSMGLAGGDEQFF. Drawing the rest from reference TRBV19 and TRBJ2-1, the complete variable domain is DGGITQSPKYLFRKEGQNVTLSCEQNLNHDAMYWYRQDPGQGLRLIYYSQIVNDFQKGDIAEGYSVSREKKESFPLTVTSAQKNPTAFYLCASSMGLAGGDEQFFGPGTRLTVL.

This clone was recorded once. The chain carries TRBV7-2 and TRBJ2-4; D is uncertain. CDR1 is SGHTA and CDR2 is FQGNSA in the germline V gene. Trimming took off 0 bases at V and 8 bases at J, with 5 bases between the two ends. The CDR3 loop spans 12 amino acids. This CDR3 reads CASSLARDIQYF. The CDR3 region has the DNA TGTGCCAGCAGCTTAGCGAGAGACATTCAGTACTTC.

The CDR3 is CASSLKETQYF. DNA for the CDR3: TGTGCCAGCAGCTTAAAAGAGACCCAGTACTTC. This chain uses TRBV7-9 with TRBJ2-5; D is unclear. The germline CDR1 and CDR2 sequences are SEHNR and FQNEAQ (reference sequence). Trimming removed 2 bases from V and 3 bases from J, with 1 base in between. The CDR3 covers 11 residues.

The chain is built from TRBV6-5 and TRBJ2-3; 9 positions match TRBD2. The CDR3 covers 14 residues. The germline CDR1 and CDR2 sequences are MNHEY and SVGAGI. V lost 6 bases and J lost 3; bases outside the gene matches: 4. CDR3 bases: TGTGCCAGCAGCCCCGCGGGAGGGACAGATACGCAGTATTTT. Amino acids: CASSPAGGTDTQYF.